This record looks at one T cell receptor (beta chain) sequence and its context. Its antigen is not known. This sample was included in a study of tumor-infiltrating lymphocytes in localized non-small cell lung cancer. This CDR3 is 15 amino acids long. Per germline, CDR1 MNHNS and CDR2 SASEGT. Losses at the gene ends were 4 bases for V and 4 bases for J; bases not matched to a gene: 2. Profiled with immunoSEQ multiplex PCR; TCRdb holds only in-frame clones, not every one. The table lists about 6,400 clones, over 55% of them singletons, with approximately 15% in the top ten. Study results and limitations: Not all patients were TCR sequenced, owing to tissue quantity. Immunotypes IM1 and IM2 had similar TCR-derived T-cell fractions.

V and J are TRBV6-1 and TRBJ2-3; 13 bases map to TRBD2. The clonotype comes from a human donor with non-small cell lung cancer. Sequencing was done on a sample of lung tumor tissue. CDR3 residues: CASSVGTSGADTQYF. The CDR3 DNA follows: TGTGCCAGCAGTGTGGGGACTAGCGGGGCAGATACGCAGTATTTT.